Listed here is a single TCR beta chain. What it recognizes is unknown. PCR involved 60 Vbeta and 13 Jbeta primers. Clones were sequenced by immunoSEQ multiplex PCR, and TCRdb holds only the in-frame ones, with some missing. Among 250,000 to 350,000 clones listed, just over 85% were seen once. These data belong to a study of cytomegalovirus exposure and HLA in healthy donors. Study results and caveats: Being productive about 90% or about 30% of the time was typical of most TCR beta V segments in an earlier analysis. The listing of approximately 160 TCR beta chains classed them as cytomegalovirus-associated. HLA alleles showed associations with some 15,000 TCR beta sequences in a later analysis, at a 0.05 false discovery rate.

Trimming took 5 bases from V and 4 from J; bases not matched to a gene: 8. The CDR3 has 16 amino acids. CDR1 is SEHNR and CDR2 is FQNEAQ in the germline V gene (reference sequence). Sequenced sample: PBMCs. The source is a man between 35 and 55 years old in good health and CMV-seropositive. V gene TRBV7-9 combines with J gene TRBJ2-3, with 11 bases fitting TRBD2. CDR3 DNA: TGTGCCAGCAGCAGGATAGCGGGAGGGCCCTCAGATACGCAGTATTTT. Translation gives CASSRIAGGPSDTQYF.